What follows are 10 T cell receptor beta chains derived from one specimen sequenced in a study of blood T cells in healthy people across ages. Through a sample-barcoded 5' primer and a J-beta primer mix, a second PCR was run for roughly 6 to 11 cycles. MiXCR, run by TCRdb on the 5' RACE reads, gives a single entry per CDR3 protein. The sample has 850,000 or so distinct CDR3 sequences, less than 35% seen once; the top ten hold roughly a sixth. Sequencing input: blood. Receptors originate from a woman of 80 years or more in good health.

The table lists this clonotype with a few counts. Given a much more abundant clone one base away, this may be a read error. V and J are TRBV28 and TRBJ2-5, with TRBD2 matching 8 bases. The DNA end favors TRBJ2-7, so the J call may be wrong. This CDR3 contains 15 residues. Germline CDR1 is MDHEN and CDR2 is SYDVKM. CDR3 residues: CASRRTGGPGYEQYF. The CDR3, as DNA: TGTGCCAGCAGACGAACGGGGGGGCCGGGGTACGAGCAGTACTTC.

This clonotype was detected a few times. The J gene is TRBJ2-1, the V gene TRBV20-1, with 11 bases that match TRBD2. This CDR3 has 15 residues. Germline values: CDR1 DFQATT, CDR2 SNEGSKA (reference sequence). J lost 2 bases, V lost 5 bases, and 5 bases had no gene match. CDR3 DNA: TGCAGTGCTCGGACTAGCGGGTGGCCCTACAATGAGCAGTTCTTC. It translates to CSARTSGWPYNEQFF.

This clonotype occurred many times. The V gene is TRBV3-1, the J gene TRBJ2-7; TRBD1 agrees at 7 bases. V was clipped by 0 bases and J by 7 bases; unmatched bases: 9. From germline, CDR1 is LGHDT and CDR2 YNNKEL (reference sequence). The CDR3 loop spans 15 amino acids. CDR3 bases: TGTGCCAGCAGCCAAGAGCCGGACAGGTGGAGGGAGCAGTACTTC. It specifies CASSQEPDRWREQYF.

This clonotype was recorded a few times. A much more abundant neighbour one base away suggests this may be a read error. The genes are TRBV20-1 and TRBJ2-7; 7 bases map to TRBD1. The CDR3 covers 12 residues. Germline CDR1 and CDR2: DFQATT and SNEGSKA (reference sequence). CDR3 region: CRANRGTYEQYF. CDR3 DNA: TGCAGGGCTAACAGGGGAACCTACGAGCAGTACTTC.

This clonotype has a count of ten or more. The V and J genes are TRBV2 and TRBJ1-6; D is ambiguous. Trimming stripped 2 bases from V and 7 bases from J, with 6 bases between. Germline V gene data show CDR1 as SNHLY and CDR2 as FYNNEI. The CDR3 length is 13 residues. CDR3 nucleotides: TGTGCCAGCAGTGAAATAGCGAATTCACCCCTCCACTTT. Translation: CASSEIANSPLHF. Supplemented by reference TRBV2 and TRBJ1-6, the full variable domain reads EPEVTQTPSHQVTQMGQEVILRCVPISNHLYFYWYRQILGQKVEFLVSFYNNEISEKSEIFDDQFSVERPDGSNFTLKIRSTKLEDSAMYFCASSEIANSPLHFGNGTRLTVT.

The chain employs TRBV19 and TRBJ2-5; a weak D match, TRBD1 (6 bases). The CDR3 runs 12 residues. V lost 4 bases and J lost 6, with 9 bases in between. The germline CDR1 and CDR2 sequences are LNHDA and SQIVND (reference sequence). CDR3 region: CASSKQGKTQYF. The CDR3 region has the DNA TGTGCCAGTAGTAAACAGGGAAAGACCCAGTACTTC.

This clonotype was counted many times. The chain couples TRBV7-2 to TRBJ2-7, with D perhaps matching TRBD1 or TRBD2 (5 bases each). The germline CDR1 and CDR2 sequences are SGHTA and FQGNSA. Trimming left V 1 base short and J 2 bases short, with 18 bases between. CDR3 length: 17 amino acids. The chain's CDR3 is CASSLGLGLGRAYEQYF. CDR3 DNA: TGTGCCAGCAGCTTAGGCTTGGGGTTGGGACGAGCCTACGAGCAGTACTTC.

This clonotype was detected a few times. This sequence joins TRBV7-2 and TRBJ1-2, with 7 bases that match TRBD1. Germline V gene lookup returns CDR1 SGHTA and CDR2 FQGNSA. CDR3 length: 13 amino acids. J lost 8 bases, V lost 5 bases, and 8 bases had no gene match. DNA for the CDR3: TGTGCCAGCAGCCTCACAGGGGTAGCGGGCTACACCTTC. It specifies CASSLTGVAGYTF.

This clonotype has more than one count but fewer than ten. The chain carries TRBV6-2 or TRBV6-3 and TRBJ1-6, with D unclear. V lost 11 bases and J 7 bases, leaving 15 bases between the germline ends. The CDR3 covers 13 residues. Looked up from germline, CDR1 is MNHEY and CDR2 is SVGEGT. CDR3 nucleotide sequence: TGTGCCCTTGCTACGGACCAAAATTCACCCCTCCACTTT. Its translation is CALATDQNSPLHF.

The chain links TRBV4-3 to TRBJ2-1, with 10 bases aligning to TRBD2. CDR1 is LGHNA, CDR2 YSLEER, per germline. Trimming at V came to 4 bases and at J to 10 bases, leaving 7 bases not matched to a gene. The CDR3 is 14 amino acids. The CDR3 nucleotides read TGCGCCAGCAGCCTCGGACTAGCGGCGGGGGAGCAGTTCTTC. It translates to CASSLGLAAGEQFF.